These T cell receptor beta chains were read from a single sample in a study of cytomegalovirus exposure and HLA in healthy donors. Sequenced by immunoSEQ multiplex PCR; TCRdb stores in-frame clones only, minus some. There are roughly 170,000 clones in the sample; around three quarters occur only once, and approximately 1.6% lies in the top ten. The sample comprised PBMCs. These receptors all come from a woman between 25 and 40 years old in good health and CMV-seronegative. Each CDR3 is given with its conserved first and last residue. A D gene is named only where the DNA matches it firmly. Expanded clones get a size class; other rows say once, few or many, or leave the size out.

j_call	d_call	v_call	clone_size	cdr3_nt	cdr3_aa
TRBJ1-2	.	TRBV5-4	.	TGTGCCAGCACCTTGGAGGGAGGGCGGAGCTACACCTTC	CASTLEGGRSYTF
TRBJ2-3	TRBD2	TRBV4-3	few	TGCGCCAGCAGCCAAGGAGGAGCGAGTCTGGCGGGAGCAGGGGATACGCAGTATTTT	CASSQGGASLAGAGDTQYF
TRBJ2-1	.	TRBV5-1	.	TGCGCCAGCAGCTACATGACAGGGAGGAATGAGCAGTTCTTC	CASSYMTGRNEQFF
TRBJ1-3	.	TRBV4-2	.	TGTGCCAGCAGCCAAGTTGTCAGCTCTGGAAACACCATATATTTT	CASSQVVSSGNTIYF
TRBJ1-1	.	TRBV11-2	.	TGTGCCAGCAGCTTAGGACAGTTTAACACTGAAGCTTTCTTT	CASSLGQFNTEAFF
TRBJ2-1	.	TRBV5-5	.	TGTGCCAGCAGCGCGGGGGCGCTTTATGAGCAGTTCTTC	CASSAGALYEQFF
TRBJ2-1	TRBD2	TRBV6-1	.	TGTGCCAGCAGTGGTAGCGGGCAAGACTACAATGAGCAGTTCTTC	CASSGSGQDYNEQFF
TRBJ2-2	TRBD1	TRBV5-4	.	TGTGCCAGCAGCGAAGGACAGGGGCAAACCGGGGAGCTGTTTTTT	CASSEGQGQTGELFF
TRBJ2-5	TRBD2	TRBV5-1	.	TGCGCCAGCAGCTTGGAGGGCAGGGAGGGAGAGACCCAGTACTTC	CASSLEGREGETQYF
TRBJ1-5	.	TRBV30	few	TGTGCCTGGAGCGATAACAGGGGCAATCAGCCCCAGCATTTT	CAWSDNRGNQPQHF
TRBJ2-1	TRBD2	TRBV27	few	TGTGCCAGCAGCTTAGCGGGGGCCTACAATGAGCAGTTCTTC	CASSLAGAYNEQFF
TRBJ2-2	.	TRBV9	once	TGTGCCAGCAGCGTAGTCGGGGGGAACACCGGGGAGCTGTTTTTT	CASSVVGGNTGELFF
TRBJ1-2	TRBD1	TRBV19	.	TGTGCCAGTAGTCCGCCTCCAAGGATCCAGGGGGGTGGCTACACCTTC	CASSPPPRIQGGGYTF
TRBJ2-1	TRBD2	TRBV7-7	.	TGTGCCAGCAGCTTAAACCCCGTAGCGGGAGGGCCGGGGAATGAGCAGTTCTTC	CASSLNPVAGGPGNEQFF
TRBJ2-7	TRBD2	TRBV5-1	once	TGCGCCAGCAGCTTAGCGGGAGTTTCCTACGAGCAGTACTTC	CASSLAGVSYEQYF
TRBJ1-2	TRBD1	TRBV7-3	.	TGTGCCAGCAGCTTAGATCCGACAGGGCTCTCCTCCTATGGCTACACCTTC	CASSLDPTGLSSYGYTF
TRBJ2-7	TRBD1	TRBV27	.	TGTGCCAGCAGTACTCGACAGGGGGCCGGGGAGCAGTACTTC	CASSTRQGAGEQYF
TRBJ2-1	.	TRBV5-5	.	TGTGCCAGCAGCAGGGACTGGCTACCCAACTCCTACAATGAGCAGTTCTTC	CASSRDWLPNSYNEQFF
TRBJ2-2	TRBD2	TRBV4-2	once	TGTGCCAGCAGCCAAGACGAACTAGCGGGGGCTCCAGGCGGCGGGGAGCTGTTTTTT	CASSQDELAGAPGGGELFF
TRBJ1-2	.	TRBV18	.	TGTGCCAGCTCACCACCGGGGGGATACTATGGCTACACCTTC	CASSPPGGYYGYTF
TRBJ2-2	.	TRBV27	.	TGTGCCAGCAGTTTATACCGGACCGGGGAGCTGTTTTTT	CASSLYRTGELFF
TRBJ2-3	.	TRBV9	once	TGTGCCAGCAGCGTAGACAGCCTCACAGATACGCAGTATTTT	CASSVDSLTDTQYF
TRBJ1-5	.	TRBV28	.	TGTGCCAGCAGGGAGGGCGGAGATCAGCCCCAGCATTTT	CASREGGDQPQHF
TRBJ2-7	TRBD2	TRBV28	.	TGTGCCAGCAAAGCGCTAGCGGGAGGCTACGAGCAGTACTTC	CASKALAGGYEQYF
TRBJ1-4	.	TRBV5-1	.	TGCGCCAGCAGCTTGGAAGTACTGGGCCCTAATGAAAAACTGTTTTTT	CASSLEVLGPNEKLFF
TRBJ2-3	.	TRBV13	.	TGTGCCAGCAGCCGCAGCGGACGGGAGATCACAGATACGCAGTATTTT	CASSRSGREITDTQYF
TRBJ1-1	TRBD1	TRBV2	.	TGTGCCAGCAGTGCGGGACAGGTTAACACTGAAGCTTTCTTT	CASSAGQVNTEAFF
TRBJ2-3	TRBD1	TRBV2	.	TGTGCCAGCAGTGAGCATGGACAGGGAAGCACAGATACGCAGTATTTT	CASSEHGQGSTDTQYF
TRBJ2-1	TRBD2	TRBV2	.	TGTGCCAGCGATTTTCGGAGCGGGGGGAGGATTTACAATGAGCAGTTCTTC	CASDFRSGGRIYNEQFF
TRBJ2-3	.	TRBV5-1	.	TGCGCCAGCAGCTCCTGGTGGGACAGGGGAAGGGTAGCGGGAGATAGTCGCACAGATACGCAGTATTTT	CASSSWWDRGRVAGDSRTDTQYF
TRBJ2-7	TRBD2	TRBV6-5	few	TGTGCCAGCAGGGGTGGGACTAGCGGAGCCGAGCAGTACTTC	CASRGGTSGAEQYF
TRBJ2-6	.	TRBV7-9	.	TGTGCCAGCAGCTTTGAGGCGCATGGGGCCAACGTCCTGACTTTC	CASSFEAHGANVLTF
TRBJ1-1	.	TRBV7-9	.	TGTTCCAGCAGCCCGACAGGCACTGAAGCTTTCTTT	CSSSPTGTEAFF
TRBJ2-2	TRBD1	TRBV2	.	TGTGCCAGCAGGGACAGGGCTATCACCGGGGAGCTGTTTTTT	CASRDRAITGELFF
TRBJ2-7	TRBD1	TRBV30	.	TGTGCCAAATCTATACAGGGGATCGACGAGCAGTACTTC	CAKSIQGIDEQYF
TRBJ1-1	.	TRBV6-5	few	TGTGCCAGCAGCGGACAGATGAACACTGAAGCTTTCTTT	CASSGQMNTEAFF
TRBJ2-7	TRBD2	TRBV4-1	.	TGCGCCAGCAGCCCGGGACTAGCGGGAGTCACCGAGCAGTACTTC	CASSPGLAGVTEQYF
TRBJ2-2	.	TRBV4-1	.	TGCGCCAGCAGCCGTCCCCTAGCTCCTCGGGGGGAGCTGTTTTTT	CASSRPLAPRGELFF
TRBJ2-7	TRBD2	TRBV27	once	TGTGCCAGCAAGCTAGCGGGATTTAATTACGAGCAGTACTTC	CASKLAGFNYEQYF
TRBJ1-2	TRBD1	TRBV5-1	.	TGCGCCAGCAGCTTACTACAGGGGGCCTATGGCTACACCTTC	CASSLLQGAYGYTF
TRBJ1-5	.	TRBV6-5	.	TGTGCCAGCAGGATCGCAGGAGGGCGTCAGCCCCAGCATTTT	CASRIAGGRQPQHF
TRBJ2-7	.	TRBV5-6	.	TGTGCCAGCAGCTTACAGGGCAGAGCCTACGAGCAGTACTTC	CASSLQGRAYEQYF
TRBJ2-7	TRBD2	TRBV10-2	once	TGCGCCAGCAGCCTTTCCTTGAGCGGGAAGATCTACGAGCAGTACTTC	CASSLSLSGKIYEQYF
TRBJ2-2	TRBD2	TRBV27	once	TGTGCCAGCAGTTTATCCGTGACTAGCGGGGACACCGGGGAGCTGTTTTTT	CASSLSVTSGDTGELFF
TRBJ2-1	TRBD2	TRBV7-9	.	TGTGCCAGCTCCTTAGCGGGGGCCGCCTACAATGAGCAGTTCTTC	CASSLAGAAYNEQFF
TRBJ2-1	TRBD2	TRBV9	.	TGTGCCAGCAGCAACGGACTAGCGGCATACTACAATGAGCAGTTCTTC	CASSNGLAAYYNEQFF
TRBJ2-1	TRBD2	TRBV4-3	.	TGCGCCAGCAGCCAAGTAAACGGCGCGGGGGAGGGGTACAATGAGCAGTTCTTC	CASSQVNGAGEGYNEQFF
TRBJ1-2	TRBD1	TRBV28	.	TGTGCCAGCAGTTCGGGACAGGGCCATGGCTACACCTTC	CASSSGQGHGYTF
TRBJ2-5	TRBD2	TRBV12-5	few	TGTGCTAGTGGGGCCGGGACTAACCAAGAGACCCAGTACTTC	CASGAGTNQETQYF
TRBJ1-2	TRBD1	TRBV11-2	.	TGTGCCAGCAGCTTGGGGGACAGCCCATTCTATGGCTACACCTTC	CASSLGDSPFYGYTF
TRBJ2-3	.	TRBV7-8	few	TGTGCCAGCTCCCCTAGCGAAGATACGCAGTATTTT	CASSPSEDTQYF
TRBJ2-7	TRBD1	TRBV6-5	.	TGTGCCAGCAGTTTCCGGGACAGCTCCTACGAGCAGTACTTC	CASSFRDSSYEQYF
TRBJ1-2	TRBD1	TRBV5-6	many	TGTGCCAGCACCAGGGACAGGTTCGGGTATGGCTACACCTTC	CASTRDRFGYGYTF